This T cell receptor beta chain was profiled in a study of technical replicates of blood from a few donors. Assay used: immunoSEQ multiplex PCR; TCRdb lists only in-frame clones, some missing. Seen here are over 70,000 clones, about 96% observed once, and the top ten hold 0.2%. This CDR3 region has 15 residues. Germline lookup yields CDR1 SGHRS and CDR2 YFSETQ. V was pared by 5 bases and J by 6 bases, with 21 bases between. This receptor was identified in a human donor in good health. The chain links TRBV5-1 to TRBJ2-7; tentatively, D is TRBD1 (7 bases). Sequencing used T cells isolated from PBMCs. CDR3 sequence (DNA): TGCGCCAGCAGTCCCAATCAGGGGGGTAGCGGCGAGCAGTACTTC. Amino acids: CASSPNQGGSGEQYF.